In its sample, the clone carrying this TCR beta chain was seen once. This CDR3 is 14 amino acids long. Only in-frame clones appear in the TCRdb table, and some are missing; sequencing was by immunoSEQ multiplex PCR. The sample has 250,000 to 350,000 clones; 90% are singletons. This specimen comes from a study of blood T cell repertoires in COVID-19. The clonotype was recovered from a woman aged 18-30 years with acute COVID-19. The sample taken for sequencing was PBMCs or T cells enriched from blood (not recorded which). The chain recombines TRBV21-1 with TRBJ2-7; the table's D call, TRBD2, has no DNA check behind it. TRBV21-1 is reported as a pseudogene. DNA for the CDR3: TGTGCCAGCAGACCTAGCGGGAGGTCCTACGAGCAGTACTTC. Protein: CASRPSGRSYEQYF.